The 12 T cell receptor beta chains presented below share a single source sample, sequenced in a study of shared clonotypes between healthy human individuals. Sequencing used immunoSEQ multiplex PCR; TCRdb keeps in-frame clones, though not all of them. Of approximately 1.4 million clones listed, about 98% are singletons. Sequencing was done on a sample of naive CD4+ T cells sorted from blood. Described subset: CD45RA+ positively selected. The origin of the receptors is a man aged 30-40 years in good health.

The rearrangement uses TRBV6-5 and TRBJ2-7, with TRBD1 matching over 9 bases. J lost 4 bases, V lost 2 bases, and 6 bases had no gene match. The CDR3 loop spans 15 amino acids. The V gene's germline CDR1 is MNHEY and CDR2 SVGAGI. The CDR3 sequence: CASSYRQGVGYEQYF. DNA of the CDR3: TGTGCCAGCAGTTACCGACAGGGGGTGGGGTACGAGCAGTACTTC.

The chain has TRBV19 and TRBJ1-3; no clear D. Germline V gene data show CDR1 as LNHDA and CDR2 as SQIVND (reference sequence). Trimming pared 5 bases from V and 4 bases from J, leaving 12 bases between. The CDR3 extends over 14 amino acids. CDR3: CASSPRFGGNTIYF. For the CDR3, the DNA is TGTGCCAGTAGTCCCCGGTTCGGCGGAAACACCATATATTTT.

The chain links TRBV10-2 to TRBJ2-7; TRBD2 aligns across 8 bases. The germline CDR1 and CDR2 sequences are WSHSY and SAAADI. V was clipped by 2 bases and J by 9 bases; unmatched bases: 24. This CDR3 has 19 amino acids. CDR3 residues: CASSERKRGLSIRLLGQYF. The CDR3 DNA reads TGCGCCAGCAGTGAGCGGAAGCGGGGGTTGAGCATTCGTCTTCTCGGGCAGTACTTC.

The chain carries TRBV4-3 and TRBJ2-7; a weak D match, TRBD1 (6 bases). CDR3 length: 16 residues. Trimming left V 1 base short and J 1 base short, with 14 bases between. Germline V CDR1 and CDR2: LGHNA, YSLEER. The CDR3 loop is CASSQAFGGLSYEQYF. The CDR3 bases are TGCGCCAGCAGCCAAGCCTTTGGGGGCCTATCCTACGAGCAGTACTTC.

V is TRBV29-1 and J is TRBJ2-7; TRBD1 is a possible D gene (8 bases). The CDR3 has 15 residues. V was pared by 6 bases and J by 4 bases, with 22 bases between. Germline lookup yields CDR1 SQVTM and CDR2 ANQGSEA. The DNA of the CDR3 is TGCAGCGTAACCACAGGGGGGGGCTTTGGGTACGAGCAGTACTTC. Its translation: CSVTTGGGFGYEQYF.

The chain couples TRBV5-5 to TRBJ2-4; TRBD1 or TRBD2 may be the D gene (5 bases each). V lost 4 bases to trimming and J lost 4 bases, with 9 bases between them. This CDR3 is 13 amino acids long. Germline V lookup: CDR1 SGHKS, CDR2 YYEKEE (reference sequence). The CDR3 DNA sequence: TGTGCCAGCAGCAGGGACGGGAAAAACATTCAGTACTTC. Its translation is CASSRDGKNIQYF. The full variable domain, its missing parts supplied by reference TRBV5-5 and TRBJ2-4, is DAGVTQSPTHLIKTRGQQVTLRCSPISGHKSVSWYQQVLGQGPQFIFQYYEKEERGRGNFPDRFSARQFPNYSSELNVNALLLGDSALYLCASSRDGKNIQYFGAGTRLSVL.

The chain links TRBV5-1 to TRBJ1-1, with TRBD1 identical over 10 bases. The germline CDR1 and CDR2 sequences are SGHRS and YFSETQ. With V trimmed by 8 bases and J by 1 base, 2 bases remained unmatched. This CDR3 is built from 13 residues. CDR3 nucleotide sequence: TGCGCCAGTGGGACAGGGGCGAACACTGAAGCTTTCTTT. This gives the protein CASGTGANTEAFF.

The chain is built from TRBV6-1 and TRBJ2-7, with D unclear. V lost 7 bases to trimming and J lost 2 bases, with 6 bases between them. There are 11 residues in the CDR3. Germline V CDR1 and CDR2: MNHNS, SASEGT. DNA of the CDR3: TGTGCCAGCACCCCAGCCTACGAGCAGTACTTC. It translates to CASTPAYEQYF.

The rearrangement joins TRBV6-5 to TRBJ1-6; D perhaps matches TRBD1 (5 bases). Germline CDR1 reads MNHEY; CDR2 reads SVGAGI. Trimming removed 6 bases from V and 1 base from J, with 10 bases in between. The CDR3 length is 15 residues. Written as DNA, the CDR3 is TGTGCCAGCAGAAGGGGTATATCCTATAATTCACCCCTCCACTTT. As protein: CASRRGISYNSPLHF.

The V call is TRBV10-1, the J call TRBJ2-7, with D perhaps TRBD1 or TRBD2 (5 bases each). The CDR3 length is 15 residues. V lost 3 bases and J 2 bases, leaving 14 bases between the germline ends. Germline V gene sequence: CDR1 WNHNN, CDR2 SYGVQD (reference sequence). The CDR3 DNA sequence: TGCGCCAGCAGTGAAGGTTGGGGACGGACCTACGAGCAGTACTTC. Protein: CASSEGWGRTYEQYF.

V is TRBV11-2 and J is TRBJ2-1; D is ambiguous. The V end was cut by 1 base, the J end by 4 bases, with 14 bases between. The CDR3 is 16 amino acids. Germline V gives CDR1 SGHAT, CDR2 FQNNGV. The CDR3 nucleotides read TGTGCCAGCAGCTTAGTCGGAACGTACTCATACAATGAGCAGTTCTTC. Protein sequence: CASSLVGTYSYNEQFF.

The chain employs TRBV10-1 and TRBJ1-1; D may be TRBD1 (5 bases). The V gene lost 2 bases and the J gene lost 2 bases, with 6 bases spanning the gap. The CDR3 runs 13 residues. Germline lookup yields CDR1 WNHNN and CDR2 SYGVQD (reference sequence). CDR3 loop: CASSEDSNTEAFF. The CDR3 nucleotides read TGCGCCAGCAGTGAGGACAGCAACACTGAAGCTTTCTTT.